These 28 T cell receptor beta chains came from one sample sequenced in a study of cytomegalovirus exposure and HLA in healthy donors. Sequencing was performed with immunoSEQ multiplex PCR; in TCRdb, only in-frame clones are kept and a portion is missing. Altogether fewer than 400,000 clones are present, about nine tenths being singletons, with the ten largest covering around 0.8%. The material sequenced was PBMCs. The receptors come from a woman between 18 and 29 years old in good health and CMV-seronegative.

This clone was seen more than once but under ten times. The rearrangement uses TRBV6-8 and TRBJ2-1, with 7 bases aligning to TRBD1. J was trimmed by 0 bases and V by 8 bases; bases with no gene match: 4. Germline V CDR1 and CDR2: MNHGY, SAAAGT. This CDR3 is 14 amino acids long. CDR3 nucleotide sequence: TGTGCCAGCCGGGGACAGAGCTCCTACAATGAGCAGTTCTTC. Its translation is CASRGQSSYNEQFF.

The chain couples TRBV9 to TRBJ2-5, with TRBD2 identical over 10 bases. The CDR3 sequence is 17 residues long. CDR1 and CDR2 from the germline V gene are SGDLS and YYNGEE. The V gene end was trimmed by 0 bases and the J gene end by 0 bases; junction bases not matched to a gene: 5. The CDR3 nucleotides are TGTGCCAGCAGCGTAGGCCTGACTAGCGGGCACCAAGAGACCCAGTACTTC. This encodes CASSVGLTSGHQETQYF.

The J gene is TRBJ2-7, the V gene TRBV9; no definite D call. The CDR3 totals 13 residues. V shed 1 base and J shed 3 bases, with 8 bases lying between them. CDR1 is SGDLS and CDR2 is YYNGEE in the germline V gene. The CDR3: CASSVNINYEQYF. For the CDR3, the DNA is TGTGCCAGCAGCGTAAACATCAACTACGAGCAGTACTTC.

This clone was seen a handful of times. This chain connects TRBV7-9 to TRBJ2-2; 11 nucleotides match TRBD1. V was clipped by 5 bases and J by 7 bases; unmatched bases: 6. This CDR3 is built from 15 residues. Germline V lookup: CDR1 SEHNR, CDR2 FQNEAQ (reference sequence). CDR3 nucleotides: TGTGCCAGCAGCGAGGACAGGGGGCAAGTCGGGGAGCTGTTTTTT. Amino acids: CASSEDRGQVGELFF.

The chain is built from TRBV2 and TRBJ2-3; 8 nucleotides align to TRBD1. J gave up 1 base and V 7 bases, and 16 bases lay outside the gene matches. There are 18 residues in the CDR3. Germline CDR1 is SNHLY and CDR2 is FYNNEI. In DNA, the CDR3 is TGTGCCAGCAATTTAGGTCGCCGGACAGGGTTGGGCACAGATACGCAGTATTTT. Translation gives CASNLGRRTGLGTDTQYF. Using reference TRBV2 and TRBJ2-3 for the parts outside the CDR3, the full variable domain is EPEVTQTPSHQVTQMGQEVILRCVPISNHLYFYWYRQILGQKVEFLVSFYNNEISEKSEIFDDQFSVERPDGSNFTLKIRSTKLEDSAMYFCASNLGRRTGLGTDTQYFGPGTRLTVL.

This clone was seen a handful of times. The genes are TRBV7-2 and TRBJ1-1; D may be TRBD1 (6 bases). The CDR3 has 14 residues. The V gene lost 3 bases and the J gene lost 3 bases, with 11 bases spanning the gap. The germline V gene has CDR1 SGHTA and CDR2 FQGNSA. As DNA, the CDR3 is TGTGCCAGCAGCTTCGGGGGGCGTGACACTGAAGCTTTCTTT. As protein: CASSFGGRDTEAFF.

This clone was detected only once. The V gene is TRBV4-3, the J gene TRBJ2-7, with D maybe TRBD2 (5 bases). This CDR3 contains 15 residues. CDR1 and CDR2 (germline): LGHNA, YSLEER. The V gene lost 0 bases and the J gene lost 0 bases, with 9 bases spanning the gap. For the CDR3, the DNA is TGCGCCAGCAGCCAAGAACGGCGGGCCTCCTACGAGCAGTACTTC. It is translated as CASSQERRASYEQYF.

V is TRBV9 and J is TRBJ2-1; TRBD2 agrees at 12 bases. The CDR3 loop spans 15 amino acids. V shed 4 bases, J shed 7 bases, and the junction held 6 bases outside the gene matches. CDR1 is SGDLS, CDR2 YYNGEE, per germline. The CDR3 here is CASSPTSGRTNEQFF. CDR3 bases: TGTGCCAGCAGCCCTACTAGCGGGAGGACGAATGAGCAGTTCTTC.

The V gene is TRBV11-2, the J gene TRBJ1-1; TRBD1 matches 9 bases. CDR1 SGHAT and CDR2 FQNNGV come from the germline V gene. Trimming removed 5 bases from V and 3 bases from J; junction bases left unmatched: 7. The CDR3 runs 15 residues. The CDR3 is CASSGGQGWDTEAFF. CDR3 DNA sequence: TGTGCCAGCAGCGGGGGACAGGGATGGGACACTGAAGCTTTCTTT.

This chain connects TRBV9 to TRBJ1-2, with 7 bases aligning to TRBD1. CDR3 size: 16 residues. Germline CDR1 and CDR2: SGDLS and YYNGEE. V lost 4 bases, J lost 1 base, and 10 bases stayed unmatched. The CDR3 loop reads CASSPRATGINYGYTF. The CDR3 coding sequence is TGTGCCAGCAGCCCTCGCGCGACAGGGATTAACTATGGCTACACCTTC.

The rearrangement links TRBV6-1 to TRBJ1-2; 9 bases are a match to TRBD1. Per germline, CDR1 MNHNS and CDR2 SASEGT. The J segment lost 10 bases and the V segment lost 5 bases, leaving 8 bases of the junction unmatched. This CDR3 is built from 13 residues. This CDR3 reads CASSPRDRDVYTF. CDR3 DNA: TGTGCCAGCAGTCCCCGGGACAGGGATGTCTACACCTTC.

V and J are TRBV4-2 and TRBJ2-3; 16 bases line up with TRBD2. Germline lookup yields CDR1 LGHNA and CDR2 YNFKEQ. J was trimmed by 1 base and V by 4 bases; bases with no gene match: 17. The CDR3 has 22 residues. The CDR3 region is CASSPTLTGGLAGGRGTDTQYF. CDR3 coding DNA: TGTGCCAGCAGCCCCACTCTGACCGGGGGACTAGCGGGAGGGCGGGGCACAGATACGCAGTATTTT.

For the CDR3, the DNA is TGTGCCAGTAGCACCGGGACAGGGGAAGGCGAGACCCAGTACTTC. Encoded protein: CASSTGTGEGETQYF. The genes are TRBV19 and TRBJ2-5, with 10 bases identical to TRBD1. Trimming at V came to 6 bases and at J to 5 bases, leaving 9 bases not matched to a gene. CDR1 LNHDA and CDR2 SQIVND come from the germline V gene (reference sequence). The CDR3 consists of 15 residues.

CDR3 bases: TGCGCCAGCAGCCAAGAGTACGGGACTACTTACGAGCAGTACTTC. Amino acids: CASSQEYGTTYEQYF. V gene TRBV4-1 combines with J gene TRBJ2-7; 7 bases align to TRBD2. The ends lost 0 bases at V and 4 bases at J; junction bases unmatched: 6. The V gene's germline CDR1 is MGHRA and CDR2 YSYEKL. The CDR3 spans 15 residues.

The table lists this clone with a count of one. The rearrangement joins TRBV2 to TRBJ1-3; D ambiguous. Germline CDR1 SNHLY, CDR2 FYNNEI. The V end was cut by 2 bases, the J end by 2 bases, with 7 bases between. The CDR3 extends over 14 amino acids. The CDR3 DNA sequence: TGTGCCAGCAGTGAAACAGCGGCTGGAAACACCATATATTTT. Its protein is CASSETAAGNTIYF. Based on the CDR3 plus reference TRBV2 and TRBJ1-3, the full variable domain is EPEVTQTPSHQVTQMGQEVILRCVPISNHLYFYWYRQILGQKVEFLVSFYNNEISEKSEIFDDQFSVERPDGSNFTLKIRSTKLEDSAMYFCASSETAAGNTIYFGEGSWLTVV.

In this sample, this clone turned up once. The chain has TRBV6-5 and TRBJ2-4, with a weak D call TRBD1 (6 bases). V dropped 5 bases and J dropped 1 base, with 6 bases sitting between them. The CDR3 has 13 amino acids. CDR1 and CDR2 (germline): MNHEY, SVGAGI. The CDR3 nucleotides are TGTGCCAGCAGTGACAGGGCCAAAAACATTCAGTACTTC. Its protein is CASSDRAKNIQYF.

Here the CDR3 reads CASSYQGQGYGYTF. In DNA form, the CDR3 reads TGTGCCAGCAGCTACCAAGGGCAGGGGTATGGCTACACCTTC. The chain links TRBV7-2 to TRBJ1-2; D is possibly TRBD1 (6 bases). This CDR3 contains 14 residues. Per germline, CDR1 SGHTA and CDR2 FQGNSA. V was trimmed by 4 bases and J by 5 bases, leaving 14 bases between them.

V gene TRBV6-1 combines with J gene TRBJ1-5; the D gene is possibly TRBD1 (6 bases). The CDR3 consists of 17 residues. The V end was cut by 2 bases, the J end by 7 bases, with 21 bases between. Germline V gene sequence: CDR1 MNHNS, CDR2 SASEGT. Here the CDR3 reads CASSESGLAGAWQPQHF. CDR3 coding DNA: TGTGCCAGCAGTGAAAGCGGTTTGGCAGGGGCTTGGCAGCCCCAGCATTTT.

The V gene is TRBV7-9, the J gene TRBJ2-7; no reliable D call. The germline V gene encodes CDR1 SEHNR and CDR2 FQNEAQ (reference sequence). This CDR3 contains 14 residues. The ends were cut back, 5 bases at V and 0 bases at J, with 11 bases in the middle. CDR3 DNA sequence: TGTGCCAGCAGCCAAGGTGAGGTCTCCTACGAGCAGTACTTC. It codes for CASSQGEVSYEQYF.

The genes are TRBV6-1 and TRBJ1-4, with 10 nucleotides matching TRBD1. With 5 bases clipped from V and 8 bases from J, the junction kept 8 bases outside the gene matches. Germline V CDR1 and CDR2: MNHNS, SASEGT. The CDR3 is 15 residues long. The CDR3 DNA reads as TGTGCCAGCAGTAAGACAGGGGGCGCATTGGAAAAACTGTTTTTT. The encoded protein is CASSKTGGALEKLFF.

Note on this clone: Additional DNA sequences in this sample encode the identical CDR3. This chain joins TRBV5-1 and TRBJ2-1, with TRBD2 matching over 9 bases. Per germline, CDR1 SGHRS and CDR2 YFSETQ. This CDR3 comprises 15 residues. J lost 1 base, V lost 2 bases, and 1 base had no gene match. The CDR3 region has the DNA TGCGCCAGCAGCTTTAGCGGGAGTTCCTACAATGAGCAGTTCTTC. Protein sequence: CASSFSGSSYNEQFF.

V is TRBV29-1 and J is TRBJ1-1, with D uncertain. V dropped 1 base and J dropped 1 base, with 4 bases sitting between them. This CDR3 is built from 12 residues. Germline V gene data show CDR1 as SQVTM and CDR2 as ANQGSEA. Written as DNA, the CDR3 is TGCAGCGTTGAAGTCCAGAACACTGAAGCTTTCTTT. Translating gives CSVEVQNTEAFF.

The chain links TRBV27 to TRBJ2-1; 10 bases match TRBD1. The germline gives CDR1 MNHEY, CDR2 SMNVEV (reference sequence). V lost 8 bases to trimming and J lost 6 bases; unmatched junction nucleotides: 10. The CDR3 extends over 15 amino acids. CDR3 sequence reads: CASGPGQGKFNEQFF. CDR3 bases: TGTGCCAGCGGGCCGGGACAGGGGAAGTTCAATGAGCAGTTCTTC.

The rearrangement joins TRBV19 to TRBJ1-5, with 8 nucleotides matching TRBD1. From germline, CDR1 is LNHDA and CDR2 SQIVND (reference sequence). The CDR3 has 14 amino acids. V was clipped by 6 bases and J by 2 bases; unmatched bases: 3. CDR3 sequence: CASRTGVGNQPQHF. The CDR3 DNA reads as TGTGCCAGTAGGACAGGGGTAGGCAATCAGCCCCAGCATTTT. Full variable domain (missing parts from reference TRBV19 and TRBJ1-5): DGGITQSPKYLFRKEGQNVTLSCEQNLNHDAMYWYRQDPGQGLRLIYYSQIVNDFQKGDIAEGYSVSREKKESFPLTVTSAQKNPTAFYLCASRTGVGNQPQHFGDGTRLSIL.

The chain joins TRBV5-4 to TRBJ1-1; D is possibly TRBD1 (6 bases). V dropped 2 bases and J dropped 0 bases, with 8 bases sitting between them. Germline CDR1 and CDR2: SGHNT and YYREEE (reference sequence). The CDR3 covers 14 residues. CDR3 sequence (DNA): TGTGCCAGCAGCTTCGGACAGCTGAACACTGAAGCTTTCTTT. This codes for CASSFGQLNTEAFF.

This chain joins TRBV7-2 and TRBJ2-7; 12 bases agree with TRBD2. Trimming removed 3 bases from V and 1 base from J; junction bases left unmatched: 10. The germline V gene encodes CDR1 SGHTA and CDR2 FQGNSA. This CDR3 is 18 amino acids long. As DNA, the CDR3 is TGTGCCAGCAGCTTTCGACTAGCGGGAGAAAGTACTTCCTACGAGCAGTACTTC. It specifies CASSFRLAGESTSYEQYF.

CDR3 loop: CASSQALAGGYSSYNEQFF. The CDR3 nucleotides are TGCGCCAGCAGCCAAGCACTAGCGGGCGGATACAGCTCCTACAATGAGCAGTTCTTC. The chain joins TRBV4-3 to TRBJ2-1, with TRBD2 matching over 9 bases. CDR1 and CDR2 (germline): LGHNA, YSLEER. The ends lost 1 base at V and 0 bases at J; junction bases unmatched: 10. This CDR3 comprises 19 residues.

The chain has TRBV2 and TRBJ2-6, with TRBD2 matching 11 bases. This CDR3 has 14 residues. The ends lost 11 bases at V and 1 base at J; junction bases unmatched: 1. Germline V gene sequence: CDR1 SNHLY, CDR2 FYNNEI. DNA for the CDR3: TGTGCCGGGACTAGCGGTTCTGGGGCCAACGTCCTGACTTTC. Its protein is CAGTSGSGANVLTF.